The rows below give T cell receptor beta chains drawn from one sample of a study of siplizumab effects on memory and regulatory T cells. Measured with immunoSEQ multiplex PCR; TCRdb has only the in-frame clones, and not every one. This table holds about 110,000 clones, roughly 90% found once. The specimen sequenced was CD4+ T cells sorted from blood. The receptors here all came from a human donor in good health. Each CDR3 is given with its conserved first and last residue. The D gene is left open where the match is weak. The size entry is marked missing in some rows and otherwise reads once, few, many or a size class.

clone size: -
D gene: TRBD1
J gene: TRBJ2-7
V gene: TRBV29-1
CDR3 protein: CSVDPGTGGSEQYF
CDR3 DNA: TGCAGCGTGGACCCCGGGACAGGGGGGTCCGAGCAGTACTTC

clone size: -
D gene: -
J gene: TRBJ1-2
V gene: TRBV21-1
CDR3 protein: CATTAGANPYGYTF
CDR3 DNA: TGTGCCACCACGGCGGGGGCGAATCCCTATGGCTACACCTTC

clone size: -
D gene: -
J gene: TRBJ2-1
V gene: TRBV7-9
CDR3 protein: CASSMTRLDSYNEQFF
CDR3 DNA: TGTGCCAGCAGCATGACAAGACTAGACTCCTACAATGAGCAGTTCTTC

clone size: -
D gene: -
J gene: TRBJ1-6
V gene: TRBV2
CDR3 protein: CASSESRTYNSPLHF
CDR3 DNA: TGTGCCAGCAGTGAGTCCAGGACCTATAATTCACCCCTCCACTTT

clone size: -
D gene: -
J gene: TRBJ1-2
V gene: TRBV6-5
CDR3 protein: CASTRGDYGYTF
CDR3 DNA: TGTGCCAGCACCCGGGGCGACTATGGCTACACCTTC

clone size: -
D gene: TRBD1
J gene: TRBJ2-7
V gene: TRBV6-6
CDR3 protein: CASSYAGQVSEQYF
CDR3 DNA: TGTGCCAGCAGTTACGCCGGACAGGTATCCGAGCAGTACTTC

clone size: -
D gene: TRBD1
J gene: TRBJ1-2
V gene: TRBV2
CDR3 protein: CASRGDRGLLGYTF
CDR3 DNA: TGTGCCAGCAGGGGGGACAGGGGTTTGTTGGGCTACACCTTC

clone size: -
D gene: -
J gene: TRBJ2-3
V gene: TRBV28
CDR3 protein: CASAYPGGNTDTQYF
CDR3 DNA: TGTGCCAGCGCTTACCCCGGGGGCAACACAGATACGCAGTATTTT

clone size: few
D gene: -
J gene: TRBJ2-1
V gene: TRBV10-3
CDR3 protein: CAIRNSNNEQFF
CDR3 DNA: TGTGCCATCAGGAATTCGAACAATGAGCAGTTCTTC

clone size: -
D gene: -
J gene: TRBJ1-5
V gene: TRBV30
CDR3 protein: CAWSHTGNNQPQHF
CDR3 DNA: TGTGCCTGGAGCCATACAGGGAACAATCAGCCCCAGCATTTT

clone size: -
D gene: TRBD2
J gene: TRBJ2-3
V gene: TRBV18
CDR3 protein: CASSEREETDTQYF
CDR3 DNA: TGTGCCAGCTCAGAGCGGGAGGAAACAGATACGCAGTATTTT

clone size: -
D gene: -
J gene: TRBJ1-2
V gene: TRBV11-2
CDR3 protein: CASSSNEGRYGYTF
CDR3 DNA: TGTGCCAGCAGCTCCAATGAGGGGAGGTATGGCTACACCTTC

clone size: -
D gene: -
J gene: TRBJ1-6
V gene: TRBV5-1
CDR3 protein: CASSTVNSPLHF
CDR3 DNA: TGCGCCAGCAGCACTGTAAATTCACCCCTCCACTTT

clone size: -
D gene: -
J gene: TRBJ1-6
V gene: TRBV2
CDR3 protein: CASSEGWDPRNSPLHF
CDR3 DNA: TGTGCCAGCAGTGAAGGGTGGGATCCCCGTAATTCACCCCTCCACTTT

clone size: -
D gene: -
J gene: TRBJ1-5
V gene: TRBV6-5
CDR3 protein: CASSEDQPQHF
CDR3 DNA: TGTGCCAGCAGTGAAGATCAGCCCCAGCATTTT

clone size: -
D gene: TRBD1
J gene: TRBJ1-1
V gene: TRBV6-1
CDR3 protein: CASKGGTVNTEAFF
CDR3 DNA: TGTGCCAGCAAAGGTGGGACAGTCAACACTGAAGCTTTCTTT

clone size: -
D gene: TRBD2
J gene: TRBJ2-1
V gene: TRBV14
CDR3 protein: CASSQDWASGSIYNEQFF
CDR3 DNA: TGTGCCAGCAGCCAAGATTGGGCTAGCGGGAGTATCTACAATGAGCAGTTCTTC

clone size: -
D gene: TRBD1
J gene: TRBJ1-1
V gene: TRBV5-1
CDR3 protein: CASSLGGQTIGIEAFF
CDR3 DNA: TGCGCCAGCAGCTTGGGGGGACAGACGATCGGGATTGAAGCTTTCTTT

clone size: -
D gene: -
J gene: TRBJ1-2
V gene: TRBV2
CDR3 protein: CASTDPNYGYTF
CDR3 DNA: TGTGCCAGCACTGATCCGAACTATGGCTACACCTTC

clone size: -
D gene: TRBD1
J gene: TRBJ2-7
V gene: TRBV18
CDR3 protein: CASSLGTGKANYEQYF
CDR3 DNA: TGTGCCAGCTCACTCGGGACAGGGAAAGCCAACTACGAGCAGTACTTC

clone size: -
D gene: -
J gene: TRBJ2-6
V gene: TRBV4-2
CDR3 protein: CASSQDWGTGVLNVLTF
CDR3 DNA: TGTGCCAGCAGCCAAGATTGGGGAACAGGTGTACTCAACGTCCTGACTTTC

clone size: -
D gene: TRBD2
J gene: TRBJ2-1
V gene: TRBV7-3
CDR3 protein: CASSLREYNEQFF
CDR3 DNA: TGTGCCAGCAGCTTGCGGGAGTACAATGAGCAGTTCTTC

clone size: -
D gene: -
J gene: TRBJ2-1
V gene: TRBV10-3
CDR3 protein: CAISSLSSSSYNEQFF
CDR3 DNA: TGTGCCATCAGTTCCCTTAGCAGCAGCTCCTACAATGAGCAGTTCTTC

clone size: -
D gene: -
J gene: TRBJ1-1
V gene: TRBV25-1
CDR3 protein: CASSRLGQNTEAFF
CDR3 DNA: TGTGCCAGCAGTCGGTTGGGGCAGAACACTGAAGCTTTCTTT